This T cell receptor (beta chain) appears in the sequencing data of a study of metastatic and nonmetastatic thyroid tumors. Germline V lookup: CDR1 DFQATT, CDR2 SNEGSKA (reference sequence). The length of the CDR3 is 16 residues. After removal of 7 bases from V and 3 bases from J, the junction contained 12 bases not matched to a gene. This clone showed up just once. TCRdb used MiXCR to call clones anew from the PCR reads. Among over 25,000 clones, approximately 20% were seen once, and the ten largest hold roughly a tenth. The entire patient cohort was treatment-naive prior to thyroid surgery. Sequenced input: blood. The receptor comes from a female donor with papillary thyroid cancer or a benign thyroid nodule (not recorded which). Some clones in this sample may be carry-over from other donors' samples. V and J are TRBV20-1 and TRBJ2-3; 11 bases align to TRBD2. This CDR3 is CSGGLAGGPRTDTQYF. CDR3 nucleotide sequence: TGCAGTGGTGGGTTAGCGGGGGGGCCTCGGACAGATACGCAGTATTTT.